The T cell receptor (beta chain) described here comes from a study of cytomegalovirus exposure and HLA in healthy donors (dated by TCRdb to 2015 to 2018). About the full investigation: The roughly 700 repertoires of the first cohort and the roughly 110 validation repertoires were produced on the same platform, according to a later analysis. The aim of the study was to test whether cataloging public T cell receptors could identify signatures of past pathogen exposure. A separate validation cohort of 100 to 150 different subjects was used in addition to the roughly 620-subject first cohort. To predict cytomegalovirus infection status, the study combined high-throughput TCR immunosequencing, statistical association of individual TCRs with disease status, and machine learning.

Study-wide findings and limitations: The study gave a list of 150 to 200 TCR beta chains associated with cytomegalovirus. Cytomegalovirus status was reported to be diagnosed by the classifier with high specificity and sensitivity in both the original and validation cohorts. The validation cohort had no HLA typing available for a later analysis, so co-occurrence within that cohort was assessed over all 130 or so repertoires. A few of the identified cytomegalovirus-associated TCR beta chains were confirmed in vitro to be specific for cytomegalovirus antigens. In a later analysis, TCRs clustered in the first cohort were found to also tend to co-occur in the approximately 110 validation repertoires, with approximately 95% of cluster scores above 0. The authors suggested that the approach could potentially be extended to other disease states and immunological phenotypes. Across donors, most TCR sequences were observed very rarely, whereas some public TCRs were present in many individuals.

The library came from the immunoSEQ multiplex PCR assay. Per the authors' processing: A statistical classification framework was built for diagnosing cytomegalovirus status from the catalog of TCR beta chain sequences. The table was pulled from immuneACCESS by TCRdb, which kept in-frame rearrangements only. Such tables lose some clones; where checked, under half of the loss comes from unresolved V genes, and the rest has no known cause. Clone size and the V and J calls come from that table; the DNA yielded D and trimming. Across this sample there are some 120,000 clones, with roughly 89% seen only once. Around 1.1% of the sample belongs to the ten largest clones. The donors belonged to the validation cohort of over a hundred subjects, which was separate from the approximately 610-subject first cohort. The germline V gene supplies CDR1 SGHNT and CDR2 YENEEA. V gives up 5 bases and J gives up 3 bases, and the segment between their germline ends measures 10 bases. The CDR3 goes from the cysteine to the phenylalanine over 14 residues. CDR3 DNA only is kept here, 42 bases in frame from base 1.

Notes on this clone: There is no known antigen for this receptor. Base quality data are lacking; no much larger clone is found one base away.

The sequence came from a woman aged 18 to 35 in good health and CMV-seronegative. Sequenced: PBMCs. The chain links TRBV11-3 with TRBJ2-2; the D region possibly corresponds to TRBD1 (6 bases align). The CDR3 protein sequence reads: CASSIGQYTGELFF. The DNA sequence is as follows: TGTGCCAGCAGCATCGGACAGTACACCGGGGAGCTGTTTTTT. When the CDR3 is completed using the reference TRBV11-3 and TRBJ2-2 genes on either side, the full variable domain is EAGVVQSPRYKIIEKKQPVAFWCNPISGHNTLYWYLQNLGQGPELLIRYENEEAVDDSQLPKDRFSAERLKGVDSTLKIQPAELGDSAVYLCASSIGQYTGELFFGEGSRLTVL.